This T cell receptor (beta chain) was found in a study of T cell responses to AZD1222 COVID-19 vaccine. Clones were sequenced by immunoSEQ multiplex PCR, and TCRdb holds only the in-frame ones, with some missing. The profile covers about 200,000 clones, with about 93% appearing a single time and about 1% taken by the ten largest. This receptor was obtained from an adult who received the AZD1222 COVID-19 vaccine. Material: peripheral blood, obtained 28 days after the second AZD1222 dose.

CDR3 amino acids: CASSPPGLPNEQFF. The CDR3 region has the DNA TGTGCCAGCAGCCCACCGGGACTACCTAATGAGCAGTTCTTC. The chain employs TRBV7-2 and TRBJ2-1; 7 bases match TRBD2. The V gene end was trimmed by 5 bases and the J gene end by 7 bases; junction bases not matched to a gene: 8. Germline CDR1 reads SGHTA; CDR2 reads FQGNSA. The CDR3 length is 14 residues.